This T cell receptor beta chain was sequenced during a study of blood T cell repertoires in COVID-19. The wider study: Nucleic acid was either cDNA or gDNA, and it came from T cells, B-cell-depleted T cells, or PBMCs.

V was shortened by 0 bases and J by 3 bases, with 21 bases between the two germline ends. This CDR3 comprises 18 residues. Germline lookup yields CDR1 LNHDA and CDR2 SQIVND (reference sequence). In the original analysis: The authors estimated nucleated cell counts from reference gene primer amplification. Clones were sequenced by immunoSEQ multiplex PCR, and TCRdb holds only the in-frame ones, with some missing. That table supplies the V and J calls and clone size; D and trimming were determined from the DNA. In the table there are approximately 190,000 clones, roughly nine tenths of which are singletons.

The clonotype comes from a man aged 65 to 79 with active or convalescent COVID-19. V gene TRBV19 combines with J gene TRBJ2-7; D perhaps matches TRBD1 (5 bases). The sequencing input was peripheral blood. The CDR3 region has the DNA TGTGCCAGTAGTATAGATGCGTATTGGGGCTCCAAACACTACGAGCAGTACTTC. Encoded protein: CASSIDAYWGSKHYEQYF.